The 31 T cell receptor beta chains below come from one sample, sequenced in a study of shared clonotypes between healthy human individuals. Sequenced by immunoSEQ multiplex PCR; TCRdb stores in-frame clones only, minus some. The sample has some 240,000 clones; 50% to 75% are singletons. Material: memory CD4+ T cells sorted from blood. Subset given: CD45RA-negative fraction. These receptors all stem from a man younger than 40 in good health.

Notes on this clone: Other DNA sequences within the sample encode an identical CDR3. The rearrangement uses TRBV5-1 and TRBJ2-7; unclear D gene. The CDR3 is 13 residues long. Trimming left V 0 bases short and J 3 bases short, with 7 bases between. Germline loops: CDR1 SGHRS, CDR2 YFSETQ. The CDR3 bases are TGCGCCAGCAGCTTGGACGGACGCTACGAGCAGTACTTC. This encodes CASSLDGRYEQYF.

The chain carries TRBV7-2 and TRBJ2-1; 8 bases map to TRBD2. CDR1 and CDR2 (germline): SGHTA, FQGNSA. The CDR3 spans 15 residues. Unmatched junction bases numbered 15, after V lost 7 bases and J lost 10 bases. DNA of the CDR3: TGTGCCAGCACCCTAGAATCGGGGGGGCTGGAGGAGCAGTTCTTC. Translated, it gives CASTLESGGLEEQFF.

The CDR3 region has the DNA TGCGCCAGCAGATCGACGGTAGACTATGGCTACACCTTC. Translation gives CASRSTVDYGYTF. The chain employs TRBV5-1 and TRBJ1-2; D uncertain. This CDR3 is built from 13 residues. Trimming pared 5 bases from V and 3 bases from J, leaving 11 bases between. Per the germline V gene, CDR1 is SGHRS and CDR2 is YFSETQ.

The gene calls are TRBV27 and TRBJ2-7, with D possibly TRBD2 on 6 matching bases. V was shortened by 0 bases and J by 4 bases, with 13 bases between the two germline ends. Looked up from germline, CDR1 is MNHEY and CDR2 is SMNVEV (reference sequence). This CDR3 is 15 amino acids long. The CDR3 sequence is CASSLSPAGNYEQYF. CDR3 bases: TGTGCCAGCAGTTTATCCCCGGCGGGGAATTACGAGCAGTACTTC.

V and J are TRBV7-8 and TRBJ1-2, with D perhaps matching TRBD1 (5 bases). Germline CDR1 and CDR2: SGHVS and FQNEAQ. This CDR3 has 16 amino acids. Trimming stripped 5 bases from V and 3 bases from J, with 19 bases between. CDR3 protein: CASSPPGAGSDYGYTF. For the CDR3, the DNA is TGTGCCAGCAGCCCTCCCGGGGCAGGCTCGGACTATGGCTACACCTTC.

The chain combines TRBV25-1 with TRBJ2-2; 10 bases are a match to TRBD2. This CDR3 contains 16 residues. Losses at the gene ends were 2 bases for V and 6 bases for J; bases not matched to a gene: 6. Germline CDR1 is MGHDK and CDR2 is SYGVNS. For the CDR3, the DNA is TGTGCCAGCAGTGAACAGGGCCTAGCGGGAGCCGGGGAGCTGTTTTTT. Its protein is CASSEQGLAGAGELFF.

The gene calls are TRBV5-4 and TRBJ2-5, with 7 bases aligning to TRBD1. The CDR3 length is 14 residues. Germline CDR1 reads SGHNT; CDR2 reads YYREEE (reference sequence). Trimming removed 3 bases from V and 2 bases from J; junction bases left unmatched: 4. CDR3 sequence reads: CASSSWDSQETQYF. CDR3 nucleotides: TGTGCCAGCAGCTCCTGGGACAGTCAAGAGACCCAGTACTTC.

The V and J genes are TRBV29-1 and TRBJ1-1; maybe TRBD1 (5 bases). The V end was cut by 3 bases, the J end by 3 bases, with 11 bases between. This CDR3 comprises 13 residues. Germline values: CDR1 SQVTM, CDR2 ANQGSEA. CDR3 residues: CSVDGGFDTEAFF. The DNA for the CDR3 is TGCAGCGTTGACGGGGGATTCGACACTGAAGCTTTCTTT. The full variable domain, completed using reference TRBV29-1 and TRBJ1-1, is SAVISQKPSRDICQRGTSLTIQCQVDSQVTMMFWYRQQPGQSLTLIATANQGSEATYESGFVIDKFPISRPNLTFSTLTVSNMSPEDSSIYLCSVDGGFDTEAFFGQGTRLTVV.

Turning to this clone: Other DNA sequences in the same sample also yield this CDR3. V is TRBV10-3 and J is TRBJ2-1; maybe TRBD2 (6 bases). CDR1 and CDR2 from the germline V gene are ENHRY and SYGVKD. V shed 3 bases and J shed 4 bases, with 7 bases lying between them. This CDR3 is 13 amino acids long. The CDR3 region has the DNA TGTGCCATCAGTGAAGGAGGGTACAATGAGCAGTTCTTC. This translates into CAISEGGYNEQFF.

The chain is built from TRBV11-2 and TRBJ2-4; weak D call: TRBD2 (6 bases). This CDR3 has 16 residues. Looked up from germline, CDR1 is SGHAT and CDR2 is FQNNGV. Trimming removed 0 bases from V and 3 bases from J, with 12 bases in between. CDR3 amino acids: CASSLEGVGGKNIQYF. The CDR3 DNA follows: TGTGCCAGCAGCTTAGAAGGAGTCGGGGGCAAAAACATTCAGTACTTC.

The chain couples TRBV5-5 to TRBJ2-1; D remains ambiguous. Germline V gene sequence: CDR1 SGHKS, CDR2 YYEKEE (reference sequence). This CDR3 is 14 amino acids long. The ends were cut back, 0 bases at V and 6 bases at J, with 10 bases in the middle. CDR3 protein: CASSLDLRSNEQFF. DNA of the CDR3: TGTGCCAGCAGCTTGGATCTCAGATCCAATGAGCAGTTCTTC. Full variable domain (missing parts from reference TRBV5-5 and TRBJ2-1): DAGVTQSPTHLIKTRGQQVTLRCSPISGHKSVSWYQQVLGQGPQFIFQYYEKEERGRGNFPDRFSARQFPNYSSELNVNALLLGDSALYLCASSLDLRSNEQFFGPGTRLTVL.

The rearrangement joins TRBV2 to TRBJ2-5; D gene unclear. The CDR3 is 13 residues long. Germline CDR1 and CDR2: SNHLY and FYNNEI. Trimming stripped 3 bases from V and 5 bases from J, with 10 bases between. The CDR3, as DNA: TGTGCCAGCAGTGACAACACCGAGGAGACCCAGTACTTC. Amino acids: CASSDNTEETQYF.

This clone appeared a few times. V gene TRBV28 combines with J gene TRBJ1-5; 10 nucleotides agree with TRBD1. The junction had 4 bases not matched to a gene; V was cut back by 6 bases and J by 5 bases. The CDR3 spans 14 residues. The germline gives CDR1 MDHEN, CDR2 SYDVKM. CDR3 sequence (DNA): TGTGCCAGCAGAAAAGGACAGGGGGATCAGCCCCAGCATTTT. This gives the protein CASRKGQGDQPQHF.

The genes are TRBV9 and TRBJ1-5; D perhaps matches TRBD1 (6 bases). The CDR3 has 14 amino acids. V lost 4 bases and J lost 11, with 19 bases in between. Looked up from germline, CDR1 is SGDLS and CDR2 is YYNGEE. CDR3 sequence: CASSSRDNPSAQHF. As DNA, the CDR3 is TGTGCCAGCAGCAGCCGGGACAACCCGTCGGCCCAGCATTTT.

Only a few counts were recorded for this clone. V gene TRBV7-2 combines with J gene TRBJ2-1, with 8 nucleotides matching TRBD2. This CDR3 region has 15 residues. Germline assignment: CDR1 SGHTA and CDR2 FQGNSA. Unmatched junction bases numbered 3, after V lost 5 bases and J lost 0 bases. The CDR3 sequence is CASSQGTSSYNEQFF. The DNA of the CDR3 is TGTGCCAGCAGCCAAGGGACTAGCTCCTACAATGAGCAGTTCTTC.

The V call is TRBV28, the J call TRBJ2-1, with D perhaps matching TRBD1 or TRBD2 (6 bases each). In germline, CDR1 is MDHEN, CDR2 SYDVKM. Trimming took 5 bases from V and 3 from J, leaving 20 bases between them. This CDR3 has 17 residues. CDR3 in amino acids: CASSLFRGASHYNEQFF. The DNA for the CDR3 is TGTGCCAGCAGTCTCTTTAGGGGGGCGAGCCACTACAATGAGCAGTTCTTC.

The sample holds a few counts of this clone. The CDR3 region is CASSTPDTNFTYEQYF. The CDR3 nucleotides read TGTGCCAGCAGTACGCCGGACACCAACTTTACCTACGAGCAGTACTTC. V and J are TRBV6-4 and TRBJ2-7; TRBD1 is a possible D gene (5 bases). The CDR3 contains 16 residues. Germline CDR1 and CDR2: MRHNA and SNTAGT. Trimming shortened V by 5 bases and J by 2 bases, and 19 bases separated the two germline ends.

The chain joins TRBV11-2 to TRBJ2-5; 8 positions match TRBD2. The CDR3 sequence is 16 residues long. The ends lost 2 bases at V and 5 bases at J; junction bases unmatched: 10. Looked up from germline, CDR1 is SGHAT and CDR2 is FQNNGV. This CDR3 reads CASSLTTVAGHETQYF. As DNA, the CDR3 is TGTGCCAGCAGCTTAACGACAGTAGCGGGACACGAGACCCAGTACTTC.

This clone was detected only once. V and J are TRBV5-5 and TRBJ1-1; D perhaps matches TRBD1 (5 bases). Germline CDR1 reads SGHKS; CDR2 reads YYEKEE (reference sequence). V dropped 1 base and J dropped 5 bases, with 12 bases sitting between them. The CDR3 covers 14 residues. For the CDR3, the DNA is TGTGCCAGCAGCTTGCCTGGGAGGGGAACTGAAGCTTTCTTT. It is translated as CASSLPGRGTEAFF.

This chain connects TRBV2 to TRBJ1-1; unclear D gene. The germline CDR1 and CDR2 sequences are SNHLY and FYNNEI. The germline V and J ends were trimmed by 8 bases and 7 bases, with 14 bases remaining between them. The CDR3 spans 12 residues. CDR3 amino acids: CASLYSGREAFF. The CDR3 bases are TGTGCCAGCCTATACTCAGGACGTGAAGCTTTCTTT. The full variable domain, its missing parts supplied by reference TRBV2 and TRBJ1-1, is EPEVTQTPSHQVTQMGQEVILRCVPISNHLYFYWYRQILGQKVEFLVSFYNNEISEKSEIFDDQFSVERPDGSNFTLKIRSTKLEDSAMYFCASLYSGREAFFGQGTRLTVV.

The chain recombines TRBV30 with TRBJ1-5; tentatively, D is TRBD1 (5 bases). Germline CDR1 and CDR2: GTSNPN and SVGIG (reference sequence). V was clipped by 3 bases and J by 0 bases, with 9 bases between them. The CDR3 is 14 residues long. The chain's CDR3 is CAWSIDSSNQPQHF. The DNA for the CDR3 is TGTGCCTGGAGCATCGACAGTAGCAATCAGCCCCAGCATTTT.

The chain has TRBV6-1 and TRBJ2-2; TRBD2 matches at 8 bases. V shed 8 bases and J 7 bases; nucleotides not matched to a gene: 6. Germline V gene data show CDR1 as MNHNS and CDR2 as SASEGT. This CDR3 has 13 residues. In DNA, the CDR3 is TGTGCCAGCTCCCCGCGGGGGGACGGGGAGCTGTTTTTT. Translation: CASSPRGDGELFF.

V and J are TRBV2 and TRBJ2-1; 13 bases are a match to TRBD2. J lost 7 bases, V lost 5 bases, and 5 bases had no gene match. CDR1 is SNHLY, CDR2 FYNNEI, per germline. The CDR3 is 15 amino acids. CDR3 DNA: TGTGCCAGCAGTAGACTAGCGGGAGGATCAAATGAGCAGTTCTTC. It specifies CASSRLAGGSNEQFF.

The chain links TRBV7-3 to TRBJ2-1; 7 positions agree with TRBD1. The junction had 9 bases not matched to a gene; V was cut back by 4 bases and J by 9 bases. CDR3 length equals 14 residues. Germline CDR1 and CDR2: SGHTA and FQGTGA. This chain's CDR3 is CASSSGQSLGEQFF. The CDR3 coding sequence is TGTGCCAGCAGCTCGGGACAGTCCCTTGGTGAGCAGTTCTTC.

This clone came up once. V usage is TRBV7-2 and J usage is TRBJ2-4; 8 bases fit TRBD1. Losses at the gene ends were 5 bases for V and 3 bases for J; bases not matched to a gene: 6. Germline CDR1 is SGHTA and CDR2 is FQGNSA. The CDR3 sequence is 15 residues long. CDR3 in DNA: TGTGCCAGCAGCCCAGCAGGACAGGGCAAAAACATTCAGTACTTC. Protein sequence: CASSPAGQGKNIQYF.

V gene TRBV9 combines with J gene TRBJ2-3; D unresolved. Germline CDR1 reads SGDLS; CDR2 reads YYNGEE. The CDR3 runs to 13 residues. V lost 0 bases and J 2 bases, leaving 4 bases between the germline ends. Here the CDR3 reads CASSVVLTDTQYF. CDR3 DNA: TGTGCCAGCAGCGTAGTCCTCACAGATACGCAGTATTTT. The full variable domain, completed using reference TRBV9 and TRBJ2-3, is DSGVTQTPKHLITATGQRVTLRCSPRSGDLSVYWYQQSLDQGLQFLIQYYNGEERAKGNILERFSAQQFPDLHSELNLSSLELGDSALYFCASSVVLTDTQYFGPGTRLTVL.

The J gene is TRBJ1-5, the V gene TRBV28, with TRBD1 identical over 9 bases. In germline, CDR1 is MDHEN, CDR2 SYDVKM. The ends lost 6 bases at V and 4 bases at J; junction bases unmatched: 7. The CDR3 spans 15 residues. Written as DNA, the CDR3 is TGTGCCAGCAGGGGGACAGGGTCCTTTAATCAGCCCCAGCATTTT. Its protein product is CASRGTGSFNQPQHF.

This sequence joins TRBV2 and TRBJ2-3, with D perhaps given as TRBD1 or TRBD2 (6 bases each). The length of the CDR3 is 14 residues. The V gene lost 7 bases and the J gene lost 5 bases, with 16 bases spanning the gap. Germline lookup yields CDR1 SNHLY and CDR2 FYNNEI. CDR3 sequence reads: CASTAGRGEDTQYF. The CDR3 nucleotides read TGTGCCAGCACGGCGGGAAGGGGGGAAGATACGCAGTATTTT. Based on the CDR3 plus reference TRBV2 and TRBJ2-3, the full variable domain is EPEVTQTPSHQVTQMGQEVILRCVPISNHLYFYWYRQILGQKVEFLVSFYNNEISEKSEIFDDQFSVERPDGSNFTLKIRSTKLEDSAMYFCASTAGRGEDTQYFGPGTRLTVL.

The chain recombines TRBV7-2 with TRBJ2-7; tentative D call: TRBD1 (6 bases). With 4 bases removed from V and 2 bases from J, the gap between germline ends came to 9 bases. Germline CDR1 reads SGHTA; CDR2 reads FQGNSA. This CDR3 is 13 amino acids long. DNA of the CDR3: TGTGCCAGCAGCTCCCGGACAGCCTACGAGCAGTACTTC. Translation: CASSSRTAYEQYF.

The chain uses TRBV5-3 and TRBJ2-7; either TRBD1 or TRBD2 may supply D (5 bases each). TRBV5-3 is an open reading frame, and its role is uncertain. V was trimmed by 6 bases and J by 6 bases, leaving 13 bases between them. The CDR3 is 12 amino acids. The chain's CDR3 is CARTGAEGEQYF. DNA of the CDR3: TGTGCCAGAACTGGGGCAGAGGGCGAGCAGTACTTC.

In this sample, this clone turned up a few times. Other DNA sequences in the sample encode the same CDR3. The rearrangement joins TRBV28 to TRBJ2-7; D is unresolved. This CDR3 has 12 amino acids. With 3 bases removed from V and 2 bases from J, the gap between germline ends came to 5 bases. Germline V gene data show CDR1 as MDHEN and CDR2 as SYDVKM. DNA for the CDR3: TGTGCCAGCAGTTTGGGCACCTACGAGCAGTACTTC. It yields the protein CASSLGTYEQYF.